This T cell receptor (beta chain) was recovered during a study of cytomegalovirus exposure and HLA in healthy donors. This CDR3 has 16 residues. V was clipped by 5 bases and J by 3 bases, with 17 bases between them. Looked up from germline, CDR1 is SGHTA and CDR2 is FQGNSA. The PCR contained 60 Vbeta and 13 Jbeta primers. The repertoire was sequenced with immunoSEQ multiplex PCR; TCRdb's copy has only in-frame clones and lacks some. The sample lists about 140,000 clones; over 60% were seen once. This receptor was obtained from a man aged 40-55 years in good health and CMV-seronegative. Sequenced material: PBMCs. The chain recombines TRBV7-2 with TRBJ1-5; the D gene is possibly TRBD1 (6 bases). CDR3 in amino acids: CASSRGGGTINQPQHF. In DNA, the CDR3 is TGTGCCAGCAGCCGCGGGGGCGGCACCATCAATCAGCCCCAGCATTTT.